Listed below are T cell receptor beta chains from one sample, sequenced in a study of blood T cell repertoires in COVID-19. Sequencing was performed with immunoSEQ multiplex PCR; in TCRdb, only in-frame clones are kept and a portion is missing. The sample has approximately 34,000 clones; roughly 80% are singletons. The sequencing sample was made of peripheral blood. These receptors all stem from a woman in her 70s with acute or convalescent COVID-19. Each CDR3 is given with its conserved first and last residue. The order of the fields is clone size, V gene, D gene, J gene, CDR3 protein, CDR3 DNA. A D gene is named only where the DNA matches it firmly. Clone size appears in some rows only: once, few, many, or a class for an expanded clone.

-	TRBV14	TRBD2	TRBJ2-2	CASSQLWTSGGTGELFF	TGTGCCAGCAGCCAACTATGGACTAGCGGGGGCACCGGGGAGCTGTTTTTT
once	TRBV19	TRBD2	TRBJ2-1	CASSILPLSSGGHRNEQFF	TGTGCCAGTAGTATCCTACCGCTCTCGAGCGGGGGACATCGCAATGAGCAGTTCTTC
few	TRBV27	-	TRBJ1-5	CASSPPPGSNQPQHF	TGTGCCAGCAGTCCCCCTCCCGGGAGCAATCAGCCCCAGCATTTT
-	TRBV18	TRBD2	TRBJ2-1	CASSPPTGLAGNEQFF	TGTGCCAGCTCACCACCGACTGGACTAGCGGGCAATGAGCAGTTCTTC
-	TRBV2	TRBD2	TRBJ2-1	CASSVPAGGVEQFF	TGTGCCAGCAGTGTCCCAGCGGGGGGAGTTGAGCAGTTCTTC
-	TRBV10-1	-	TRBJ2-7	CASSQGLPSNEQYF	TGCGCCAGCAGCCAGGGACTCCCTAGCAACGAGCAGTACTTC
-	TRBV4-1	-	TRBJ1-5	CASSRLSDSNQPQHF	TGCGCCAGCAGCCGTCTAAGTGATAGCAATCAGCCCCAGCATTTT
-	TRBV6-1	TRBD1	TRBJ1-3	CASSEVDRAGNTIYF	TGTGCCAGCAGTGAAGTGGACAGGGCTGGAAACACCATATATTTT
-	TRBV2	-	TRBJ2-7	CASSDNRVYEQYF	TGTGCCAGCAGTGATAACAGGGTCTACGAGCAGTACTTC
once	TRBV14	TRBD2	TRBJ2-1	CASSQGSLAGIEFF	TGTGCCAGCAGCCAAGGTAGCTTAGCGGGAATAGAGTTCTTC
-	TRBV10-3	TRBD2	TRBJ2-3	CAISEGSGGDTQYF	TGTGCCATCAGTGAAGGTAGCGGGGGCGATACGCAGTATTTT
few	TRBV28	TRBD2	TRBJ2-1	CASSLVGGRGANEQFF	TGTGCCAGCAGTTTAGTCGGGGGGAGAGGGGCCAATGAGCAGTTCTTC
-	TRBV28	TRBD2	TRBJ2-2	CASSSTSGRRNTGELFF	TGTGCCAGCAGTTCAACTAGCGGGAGGCGTAACACCGGGGAGCTGTTTTTT
once	TRBV5-6	-	TRBJ2-5	CASSRGQPETQYF	TGTGCCAGCAGCCGAGGACAGCCGGAGACCCAGTACTTC
-	TRBV4-2	-	TRBJ2-2	CASSQMGTGNAGELFF	TGTGCCAGCAGCCAGATGGGAACAGGGAACGCCGGGGAGCTGTTTTTT
-	TRBV6-5	TRBD2	TRBJ2-5	CAGNGGGAGETQYF	TGTGCCGGGAACGGCGGGGGGGCCGGTGAGACCCAGTACTTC
-	TRBV2	-	TRBJ2-5	CASSDPGLPAETQYF	TGTGCCAGCAGTGACCCGGGACTCCCCGCGGAGACCCAGTACTTC
-	TRBV24-1	TRBD1	TRBJ1-1	CATSGTGNSAFF	TGTGCCACCAGTGGGACAGGGAATTCGGCTTTCTTT
-	TRBV19	TRBD1	TRBJ2-5	CASSQGQDPYQETQYF	TGTGCCAGTAGTCAAGGACAGGATCCCTACCAAGAGACCCAGTACTTC
few	TRBV5-6	-	TRBJ2-7	CASSSQGWEQYF	TGTGCCAGCAGCTCACAGGGATGGGAGCAGTACTTC
-	TRBV5-6	-	TRBJ2-7	CASSFRGSGSRYEQYF	TGTGCCAGCAGCTTTCGGGGGTCCGGGAGCCGCTACGAGCAGTACTTC
-	TRBV28	TRBD1	TRBJ1-6	CASRFRQGDSPLHF	TGTGCCAGCCGATTCCGACAGGGAGATTCACCCCTCCACTTT
once	TRBV5-1	TRBD2	TRBJ2-5	CASRLLPGLAFETQYF	TGCGCCAGCAGACTCCTACCGGGACTAGCCTTCGAGACCCAGTACTTC
-	TRBV6-5	TRBD1	TRBJ2-4	CASTDQTGGRYIQYF	TGTGCCAGCACCGACCAGACAGGGGGCCGGTACATTCAGTACTTC
-	TRBV11-2	-	TRBJ1-6	CASIEGIWRLDSPLHF	TGTGCCAGCATCGAAGGTATTTGGCGGCTGGATTCACCCCTCCACTTT
-	TRBV19	-	TRBJ2-3	CASSLGVTDTQYF	TGTGCCAGTAGCTTAGGGGTCACAGATACGCAGTATTTT
-	TRBV27	TRBD2	TRBJ2-4	CASRGRMTSGNIQYF	TGTGCCAGCAGGGGCCGTATGACTAGCGGAAACATTCAGTACTTC
-	TRBV3-1/TRBV3-2	-	TRBJ2-4	CASSQEIAGHIQYF	TGTGCCAGCAGCCAAGAGATTGCGGGACACATTCAGTACTTC
few	TRBV6-1	-	TRBJ2-1	CASSANRERYNEQFF	TGTGCCAGCAGTGCAAACCGGGAGAGGTACAATGAGCAGTTCTTC
-	TRBV2	TRBD1	TRBJ2-1	CASRQLTGGNVAYNEQFF	TGTGCCAGCAGACAATTAACAGGGGGCAATGTCGCCTACAATGAGCAGTTCTTC
-	TRBV11-2	-	TRBJ1-4	CASSLDNRRDRGKLFF	TGTGCCAGCAGCTTAGATAATCGGCGTGATCGGGGAAAACTGTTTTTT
-	TRBV12-3/TRBV12-4	-	TRBJ2-7	CASSLPGYEQYF	TGTGCCAGCAGTTTACCCGGCTACGAGCAGTACTTC
-	TRBV25-1	-	TRBJ1-4	CASSEPQWRYYEKLFF	TGTGCCAGCAGTGAACCCCAGTGGAGATACTATGAAAAACTGTTTTTT
-	TRBV7-2	TRBD2	TRBJ2-5	CASSLGLGLAGVETQYF	TGTGCCAGCAGCTTAGGTTTAGGACTAGCGGGAGTAGAGACCCAGTACTTC
-	TRBV18	TRBD1	TRBJ2-7	CASSAGTGYEQYF	TGTGCCAGCTCAGCCGGGACAGGGTACGAGCAGTACTTC
-	TRBV9	TRBD2	TRBJ2-7	CACGRQDSYEQYF	TGTGCCTGCGGGAGGCAGGACTCCTACGAGCAGTACTTC
-	TRBV19	TRBD2	TRBJ2-2	CASSIAGGSELFF	TGTGCCAGTTCAATAGCGGGGGGGTCTGAGCTGTTTTTT
-	TRBV3-1/TRBV3-2	TRBD2	TRBJ2-5	CASSQPSGGAGTQYF	TGTGCCAGCAGCCAGCCTAGCGGGGGGGCCGGGACCCAGTACTTC
-	TRBV5-1	-	TRBJ2-5	CASTLSGGRGETQYF	TGCGCCAGCACCCTTAGCGGAGGGCGTGGGGAGACCCAGTACTTC
-	TRBV27	TRBD1	TRBJ1-2	CASSLSGQGDHGYTF	TGTGCCAGCAGTTTATCGGGACAGGGCGACCATGGCTACACCTTC
-	TRBV12-3/TRBV12-4	TRBD1	TRBJ1-5	CASSTQGAQPQHF	TGTGCCAGCAGCACACAGGGGGCTCAGCCCCAGCATTTT
-	TRBV9	-	TRBJ2-1	CASSLETRGNEQFF	TGTGCCAGCAGCTTGGAGACTAGGGGCAATGAGCAGTTCTTC
-	TRBV10-1	-	TRBJ1-1	CASSYDINTEAFF	TGCGCCAGCAGCTACGACATAAACACTGAAGCTTTCTTT
-	TRBV25-1	TRBD1	TRBJ2-7	CASSGANRGSYEQYF	TGTGCCAGCAGTGGGGCTAACAGGGGGTCCTACGAGCAGTACTTC
few	TRBV6-5	-	TRBJ1-2	CASKGANYGYTF	TGTGCCAGCAAAGGGGCTAACTATGGCTACACCTTC
-	TRBV6-6	-	TRBJ1-1	CASITVNTEAFF	TGTGCCAGCATCACAGTGAACACTGAAGCTTTCTTT
-	TRBV4-1	TRBD2	TRBJ2-6	CASRPGGFSGANVLTF	TGCGCCAGCAGGCCCGGGGGGTTCTCTGGGGCCAACGTCCTGACTTTC